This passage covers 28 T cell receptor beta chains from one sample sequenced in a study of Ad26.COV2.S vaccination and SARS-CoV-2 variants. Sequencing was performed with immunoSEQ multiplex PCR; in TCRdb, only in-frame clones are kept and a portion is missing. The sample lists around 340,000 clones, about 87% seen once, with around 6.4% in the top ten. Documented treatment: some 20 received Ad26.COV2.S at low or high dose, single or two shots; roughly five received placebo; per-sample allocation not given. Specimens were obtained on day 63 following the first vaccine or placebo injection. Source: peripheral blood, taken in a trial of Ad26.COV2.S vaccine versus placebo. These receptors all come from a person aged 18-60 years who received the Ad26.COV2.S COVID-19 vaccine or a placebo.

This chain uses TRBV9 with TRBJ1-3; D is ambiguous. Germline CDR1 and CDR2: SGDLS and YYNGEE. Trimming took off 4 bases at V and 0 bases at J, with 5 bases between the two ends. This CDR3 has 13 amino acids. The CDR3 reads CASSPVSGNTIYF. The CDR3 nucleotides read TGTGCCAGCAGCCCTGTCTCTGGAAACACCATATATTTT.

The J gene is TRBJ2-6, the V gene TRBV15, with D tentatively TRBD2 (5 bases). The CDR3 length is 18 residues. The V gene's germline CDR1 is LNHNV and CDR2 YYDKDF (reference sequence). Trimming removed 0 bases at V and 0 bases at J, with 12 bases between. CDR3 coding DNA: TGTGCCACCAGCAGAGATCGCGGGCACATCTCTGGGGCCAACGTCCTGACTTTC. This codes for CATSRDRGHISGANVLTF.

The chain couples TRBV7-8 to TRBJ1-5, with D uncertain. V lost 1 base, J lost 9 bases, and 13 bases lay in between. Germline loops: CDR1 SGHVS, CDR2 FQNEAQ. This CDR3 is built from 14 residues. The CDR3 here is CASSLGVGIRPQHF. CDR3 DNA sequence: TGTGCCAGCAGCTTAGGGGTGGGGATAAGGCCCCAGCATTTT.

The CDR3 bases are TGTGCCAGCAGCTTCGCAGGCGGCCGTCGGAACACTGAAGCTTTCTTT. It yields the protein CASSFAGGRRNTEAFF. This chain connects TRBV7-9 to TRBJ1-1; D gene ambiguous. The germline CDR1 and CDR2 sequences are SEHNR and FQNEAQ (reference sequence). This CDR3 is 16 amino acids long. Trimming shortened V by 3 bases and J by 1 base, and 15 bases separated the two germline ends.

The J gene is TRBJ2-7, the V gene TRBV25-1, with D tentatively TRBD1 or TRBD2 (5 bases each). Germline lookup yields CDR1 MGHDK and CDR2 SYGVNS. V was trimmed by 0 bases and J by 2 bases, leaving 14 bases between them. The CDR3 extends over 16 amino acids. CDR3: CASSEYKGRRTYEQYF. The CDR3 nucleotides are TGTGCCAGCAGTGAATATAAGGGACGGAGAACCTACGAGCAGTACTTC.

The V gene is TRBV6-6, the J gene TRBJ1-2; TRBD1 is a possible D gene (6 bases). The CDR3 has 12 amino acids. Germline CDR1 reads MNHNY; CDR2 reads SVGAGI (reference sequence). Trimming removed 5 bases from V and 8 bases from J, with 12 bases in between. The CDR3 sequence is CASSHGQQGYTF. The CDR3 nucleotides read TGTGCCAGCAGTCACGGACAGCAGGGCTACACCTTC.

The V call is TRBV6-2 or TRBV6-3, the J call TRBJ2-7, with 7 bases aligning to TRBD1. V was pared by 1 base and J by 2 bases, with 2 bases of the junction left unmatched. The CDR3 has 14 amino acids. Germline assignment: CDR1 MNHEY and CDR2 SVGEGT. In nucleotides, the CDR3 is TGTGCCAGCAGTTACTTGGGACAGCCCTACGAGCAGTACTTC. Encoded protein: CASSYLGQPYEQYF.

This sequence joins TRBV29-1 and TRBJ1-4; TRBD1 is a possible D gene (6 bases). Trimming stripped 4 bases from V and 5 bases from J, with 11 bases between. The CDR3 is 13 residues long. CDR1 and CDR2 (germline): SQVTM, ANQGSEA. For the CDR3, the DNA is TGCAGCGTTGGGGGGGCAGGGAATGAAAAACTGTTTTTT. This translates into CSVGGAGNEKLFF.

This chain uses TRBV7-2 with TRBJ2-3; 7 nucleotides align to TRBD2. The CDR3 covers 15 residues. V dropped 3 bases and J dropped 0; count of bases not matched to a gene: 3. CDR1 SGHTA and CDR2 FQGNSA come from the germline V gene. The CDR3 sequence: CASSLGGTSTDTQYF. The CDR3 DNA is TGTGCCAGCAGCTTGGGGGGGACGAGCACAGATACGCAGTATTTT.

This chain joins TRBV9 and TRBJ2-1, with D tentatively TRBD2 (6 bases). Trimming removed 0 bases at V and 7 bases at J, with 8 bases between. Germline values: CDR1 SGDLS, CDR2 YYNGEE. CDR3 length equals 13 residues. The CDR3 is CASSVGRENEQFF. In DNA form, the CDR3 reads TGTGCCAGCAGCGTAGGGAGGGAAAATGAGCAGTTCTTC.

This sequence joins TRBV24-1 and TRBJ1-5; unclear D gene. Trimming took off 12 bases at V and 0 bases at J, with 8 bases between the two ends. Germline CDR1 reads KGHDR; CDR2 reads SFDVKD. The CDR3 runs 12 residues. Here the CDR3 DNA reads TGTGCCCCCGCTAGTAGCAATCAGCCCCAGCATTTT. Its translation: CAPASSNQPQHF.

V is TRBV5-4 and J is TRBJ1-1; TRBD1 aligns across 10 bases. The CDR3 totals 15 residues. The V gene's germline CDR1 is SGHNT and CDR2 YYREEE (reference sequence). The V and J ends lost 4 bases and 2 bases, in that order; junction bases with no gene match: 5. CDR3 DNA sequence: TGTGCCAGCAGCCCGGGACAGGGGACCAACACTGAAGCTTTCTTT. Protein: CASSPGQGTNTEAFF. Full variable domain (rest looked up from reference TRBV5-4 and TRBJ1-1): ETGVTQSPTHLIKTRGQQVTLRCSSQSGHNTVSWYQQALGQGPQFIFQYYREEENGRGNFPPRFSGLQFPNYSSELNVNALELDDSALYLCASSPGQGTNTEAFFGQGTRLTVV.

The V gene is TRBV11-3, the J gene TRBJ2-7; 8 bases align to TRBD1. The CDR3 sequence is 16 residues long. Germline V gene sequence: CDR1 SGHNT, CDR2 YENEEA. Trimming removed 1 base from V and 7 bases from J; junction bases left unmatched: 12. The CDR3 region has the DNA TGTGCCAGCAGCTTAGCTACCGGGACAGGAACGGGGGAGCAGTACTTC. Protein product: CASSLATGTGTGEQYF.

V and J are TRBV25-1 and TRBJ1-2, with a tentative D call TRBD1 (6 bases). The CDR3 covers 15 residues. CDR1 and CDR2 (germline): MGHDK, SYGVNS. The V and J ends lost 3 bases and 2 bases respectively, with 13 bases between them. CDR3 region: CASSEGTYSNYGYTF. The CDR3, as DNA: TGTGCCAGCAGTGAGGGGACATACAGCAACTATGGCTACACCTTC.

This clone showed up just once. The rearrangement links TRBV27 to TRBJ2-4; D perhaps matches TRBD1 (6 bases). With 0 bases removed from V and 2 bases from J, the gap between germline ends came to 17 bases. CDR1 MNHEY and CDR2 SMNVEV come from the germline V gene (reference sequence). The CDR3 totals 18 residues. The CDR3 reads CASSLSVFRDTTKNIQYF. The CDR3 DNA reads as TGTGCCAGCAGTTTATCGGTCTTCCGGGACACCACCAAAAACATTCAGTACTTC.

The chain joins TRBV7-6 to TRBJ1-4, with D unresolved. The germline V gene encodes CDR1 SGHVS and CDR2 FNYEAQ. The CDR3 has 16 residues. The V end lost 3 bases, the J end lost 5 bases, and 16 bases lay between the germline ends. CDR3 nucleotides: TGTGCCAGCAGCTTTCTTTCGGGGATGGGAAATGAAAAACTGTTTTTT. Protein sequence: CASSFLSGMGNEKLFF.

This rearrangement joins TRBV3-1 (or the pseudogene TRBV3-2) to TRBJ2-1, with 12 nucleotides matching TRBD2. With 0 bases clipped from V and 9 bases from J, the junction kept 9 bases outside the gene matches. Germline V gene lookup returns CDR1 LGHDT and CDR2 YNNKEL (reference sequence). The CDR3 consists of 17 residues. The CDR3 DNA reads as TGTGCCAGCAGCCAAGATTTGGTAACTAGCGGGAGGACTGAGCAGTTCTTC. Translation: CASSQDLVTSGRTEQFF.

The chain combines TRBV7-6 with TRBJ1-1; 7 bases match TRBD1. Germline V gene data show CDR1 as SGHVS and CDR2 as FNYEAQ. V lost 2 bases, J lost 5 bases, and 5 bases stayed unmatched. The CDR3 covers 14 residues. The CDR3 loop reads CASSLRGQETEAFF. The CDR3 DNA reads TGTGCCAGCAGCTTAAGGGGGCAGGAGACTGAAGCTTTCTTT.

CDR3 DNA: TGTGCCAGCAGTTCCCTCGGAGGCAATCAGCCCCAGCATTTT. Its translation is CASSSLGGNQPQHF. V is TRBV27 and J is TRBJ1-5, with D uncertain. Trimming left V 4 bases short and J 2 bases short, with 9 bases between. Germline loops: CDR1 MNHEY, CDR2 SMNVEV (reference sequence). This CDR3 contains 14 residues.

The CDR3 DNA follows: TGTGCCAGCAGCCAATTTTCCAGGGGGTTGGGCTACACCTTC. Translation: CASSQFSRGLGYTF. The J gene is TRBJ1-2, the V gene TRBV3-1 (or the pseudogene TRBV3-2); TRBD1 aligns across 7 bases. The CDR3 has 14 residues. J gave up 8 bases and V 2 bases, and 8 bases lay outside the gene matches. Per germline, CDR1 LGHDT and CDR2 YNNKEL (reference sequence).

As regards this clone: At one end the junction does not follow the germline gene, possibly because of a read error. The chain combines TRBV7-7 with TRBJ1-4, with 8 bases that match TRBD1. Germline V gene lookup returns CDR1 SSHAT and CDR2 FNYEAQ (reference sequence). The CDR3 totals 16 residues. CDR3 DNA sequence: TGTGCTAGCAGCTTAGCTGGAGGACAGGGAAGGGAAAAACTGTTTTTT. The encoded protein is CASSLAGGQGREKLFF.

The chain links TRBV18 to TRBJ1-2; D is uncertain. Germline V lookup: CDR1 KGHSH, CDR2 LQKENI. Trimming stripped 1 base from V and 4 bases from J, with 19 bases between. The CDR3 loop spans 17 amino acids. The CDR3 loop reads CASSPRRFGTAGYGYTF. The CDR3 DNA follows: TGTGCCAGCTCACCACGACGTTTCGGCACCGCGGGCTATGGCTACACCTTC.

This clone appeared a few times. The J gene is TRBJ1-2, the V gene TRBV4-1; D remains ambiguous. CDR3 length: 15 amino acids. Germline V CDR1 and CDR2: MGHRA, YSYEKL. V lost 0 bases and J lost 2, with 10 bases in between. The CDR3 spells CASSQDEGSNYGYTF. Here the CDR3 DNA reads TGCGCCAGCAGCCAAGACGAGGGATCCAACTATGGCTACACCTTC.

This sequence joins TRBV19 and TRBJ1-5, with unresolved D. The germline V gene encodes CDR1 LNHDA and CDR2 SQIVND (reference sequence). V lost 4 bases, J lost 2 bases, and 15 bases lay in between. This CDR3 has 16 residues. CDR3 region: CASSTDVTGGNQPQHF. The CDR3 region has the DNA TGTGCCAGTAGTACTGACGTAACCGGGGGCAATCAGCCCCAGCATTTT.

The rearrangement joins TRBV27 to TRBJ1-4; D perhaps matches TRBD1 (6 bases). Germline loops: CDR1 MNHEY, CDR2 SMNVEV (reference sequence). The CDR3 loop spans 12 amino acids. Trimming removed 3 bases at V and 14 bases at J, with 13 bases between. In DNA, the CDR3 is TGTGCCAGCAGTTTTTGGCAGGGGAACCTGTTTTTT. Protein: CASSFWQGNLFF.

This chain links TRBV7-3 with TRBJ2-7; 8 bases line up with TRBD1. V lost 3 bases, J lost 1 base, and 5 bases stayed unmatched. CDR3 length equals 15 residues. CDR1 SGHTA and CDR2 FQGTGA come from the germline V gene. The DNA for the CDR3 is TGTGCCAGCAGCTTCTCCGGGACAGGATCCTACGAGCAGTACTTC. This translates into CASSFSGTGSYEQYF.

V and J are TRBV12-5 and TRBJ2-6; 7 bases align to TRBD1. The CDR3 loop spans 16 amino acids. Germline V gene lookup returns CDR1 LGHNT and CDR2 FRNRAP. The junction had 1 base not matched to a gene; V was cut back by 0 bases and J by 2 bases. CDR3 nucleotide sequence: TGTGCTAGTGGTTTGGTACAGGGGACTGGGGCCAACGTCCTGACTTTC. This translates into CASGLVQGTGANVLTF. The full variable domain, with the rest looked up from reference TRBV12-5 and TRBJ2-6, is DARVTQTPRHKVTEMGQEVTMRCQPILGHNTVFWYRQTMMQGLELLAYFRNRAPLDDSGMPKDRFSAEMPDATLATLKIQPSEPRDSAVYFCASGLVQGTGANVLTFGAGSRLTVL.

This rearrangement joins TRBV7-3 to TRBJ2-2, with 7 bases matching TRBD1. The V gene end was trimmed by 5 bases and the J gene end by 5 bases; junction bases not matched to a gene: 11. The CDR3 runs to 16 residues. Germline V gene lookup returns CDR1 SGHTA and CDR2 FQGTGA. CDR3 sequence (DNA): TGTGCCAGCAGCGATCCGATGACAGGGTTAACCGGGGAGCTGTTTTTT. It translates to CASSDPMTGLTGELFF.